This paragraph reports one TCR beta chain. This clone was detected a few times. This receptor's antigen is unknown. No base quality values were provided; no much bigger clone lies one nucleotide off. This sample is drawn from a study of blood T cell repertoires in COVID-19 (dated by TCRdb to about 2020). Study-level background: Samples from collaborators originated in the United States, Italy and Spain and spanned both the acute and convalescent phases of COVID-19. Where available, HLA class I and class II types were obtained from metadata supplied by the sample provider rather than from assay-based typing. The prospective study material was composed of cDNA or gDNA derived from T cells, B-cell-depleted T cells, or PBMCs. A freely available public database, intended as a resource for researchers studying the immune response to SARS-CoV-2, is where the repertoires were released. Samples were obtained from the ongoing ImmuneRACE study (first 160 participants) and from over 1,000 subjects provided by 6 global collaborators. Deeply sampled blood TCRbeta repertoires from subjects exposed to, actively infected with, or recovered from COVID-19 were included in the dataset. Sample metadata almost always included a de-identified subject ID, COVID-19 status, age in years and sex.

Collaborating institutions collected whole blood in K2EDTA tubes following their own protocols. For TCRbeta analysis, collaborators shipped samples in one of three forms: frozen whole blood, isolated PBMCs, or DNA extracted from either of those sample types. TCRbeta CDR3 regions were amplified from genomic DNA using the immunoSEQ Assay, a bias-controlled multiplex PCR. Turning to the authors' computational methods: Nucleated cell counts per sample were estimated from amplification of reference gene primers within the assay. To quantify the absolute abundance of each unique TCRbeta CDR3 rearrangement, sequence reads were collapsed and filtered. For each sample, productive Simpson clonality was calculated by taking the square root of Simpson's diversity index across productive rearrangements. Sourced from immuneACCESS, this table was stored by TCRdb with only in-frame sequences that have V and J called. A share of the clones is absent; for the studies checked, an unresolved V gene accounts for under half, and the remainder has no known explanation. V and J calls and clone size are as listed in that table; D and trimming were resolved from the DNA. This sample comprises about 88,000 clones, 70% to 90% of them detected only once. Around 3% of the sample is in the top ten clones.

Overall study results and their limits: How much clinical and demographic metadata was included differed by source and by participant, and the metadata was provided uncurated.

For CDR1 and CDR2, the germline V gene (reference sequence) lists LNHNV and YYDKDF. The cysteine opens and the phenylalanine closes a CDR3 of 21 amino acids. This entry keeps only the CDR3 DNA: 63 bases, framed from base 1. Compared with germline, V lacks 0 bases and J lacks 0 bases; bases without a gene match: 11. The source of this sequence is a woman of 80 years or more with acute or convalescent COVID-19. In this chain, TRBV15 is recombined with TRBJ2-1, with 13 bases in between that match TRBD2. Sequencing was performed on peripheral blood. The DNA sequence is as follows: TGTGCCACCAGCAGAGATCTGCCGGGACTAGCGGGACAACTCTCCTACAATGAGCAGTTCTTC. This yields the protein CATSRDLPGLAGQLSYNEQFF. With the rest looked up from the reference TRBV15 and TRBJ2-1 genes rather than sequenced, the full variable domain is DAMVIQNPRYQVTQFGKPVTLSCSQTLNHNVMYWYQQKSSQAPKLLFHYYDKDFNNEADTPDNFQSRRPNTSFCFLDIRSPGLGDTAMYLCATSRDLPGLAGQLSYNEQFFGPGTRLTVL.